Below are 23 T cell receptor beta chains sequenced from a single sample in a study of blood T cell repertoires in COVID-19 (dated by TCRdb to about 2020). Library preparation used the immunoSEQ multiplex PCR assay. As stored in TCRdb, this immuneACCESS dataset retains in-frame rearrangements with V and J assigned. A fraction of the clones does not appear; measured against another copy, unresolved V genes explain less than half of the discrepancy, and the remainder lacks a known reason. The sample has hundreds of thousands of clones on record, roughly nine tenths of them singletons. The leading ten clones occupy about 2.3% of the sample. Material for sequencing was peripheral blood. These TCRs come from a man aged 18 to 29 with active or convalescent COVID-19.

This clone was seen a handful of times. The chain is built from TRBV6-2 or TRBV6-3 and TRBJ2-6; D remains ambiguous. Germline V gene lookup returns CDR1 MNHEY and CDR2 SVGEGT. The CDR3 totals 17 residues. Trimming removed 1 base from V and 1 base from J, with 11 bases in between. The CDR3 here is CASSYWASTSGANVLTF. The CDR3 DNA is TGTGCCAGCAGTTACTGGGCCAGTACTTCTGGGGCCAACGTCCTGACTTTC.

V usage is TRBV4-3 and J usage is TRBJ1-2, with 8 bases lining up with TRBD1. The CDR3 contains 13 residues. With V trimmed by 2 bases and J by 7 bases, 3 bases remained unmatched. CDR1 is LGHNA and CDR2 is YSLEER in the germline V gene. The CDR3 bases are TGCGCCAGCAGCCAACTAGACAGGGGTGGCTACACCTTC. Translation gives CASSQLDRGGYTF.

The CDR3: CASSYSFGRIPFTGELFF. The CDR3 DNA sequence: TGTGCCAGCAGTTACTCGTTTGGGCGCATTCCCTTCACCGGGGAGCTGTTTTTT. J is TRBJ2-2 and V is TRBV6-2 or TRBV6-3; D gene uncertain. The CDR3 contains 18 residues. V shed 0 bases and J shed 4 bases, with 18 bases lying between them. Germline V CDR1 and CDR2: MNHEY, SVGEGT.

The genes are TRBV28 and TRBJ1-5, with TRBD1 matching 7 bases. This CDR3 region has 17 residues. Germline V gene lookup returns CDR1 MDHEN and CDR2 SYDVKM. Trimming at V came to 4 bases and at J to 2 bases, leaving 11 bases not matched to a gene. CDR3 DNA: TGTGCCAGCAGTTCCCTTAGTGAGGGGGCTGGCAATCAGCCCCAGCATTTT. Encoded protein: CASSSLSEGAGNQPQHF.

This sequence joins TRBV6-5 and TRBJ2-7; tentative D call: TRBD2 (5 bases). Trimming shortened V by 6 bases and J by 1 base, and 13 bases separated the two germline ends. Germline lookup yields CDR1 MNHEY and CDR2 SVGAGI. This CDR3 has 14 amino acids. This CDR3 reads CASSLPAGSYEQYF. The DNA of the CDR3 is TGTGCCAGCAGCCTCCCGGCGGGTTCCTACGAGCAGTACTTC.

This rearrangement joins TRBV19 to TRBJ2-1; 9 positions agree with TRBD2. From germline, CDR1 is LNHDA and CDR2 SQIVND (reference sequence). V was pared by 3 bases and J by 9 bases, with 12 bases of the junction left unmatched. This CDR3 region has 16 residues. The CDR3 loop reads CASSILFAGGPGEQFF. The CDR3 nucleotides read TGTGCCAGTAGTATCTTATTTGCGGGAGGGCCGGGTGAGCAGTTCTTC. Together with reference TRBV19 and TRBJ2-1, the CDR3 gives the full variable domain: DGGITQSPKYLFRKEGQNVTLSCEQNLNHDAMYWYRQDPGQGLRLIYYSQIVNDFQKGDIAEGYSVSREKKESFPLTVTSAQKNPTAFYLCASSILFAGGPGEQFFGPGTRLTVL.

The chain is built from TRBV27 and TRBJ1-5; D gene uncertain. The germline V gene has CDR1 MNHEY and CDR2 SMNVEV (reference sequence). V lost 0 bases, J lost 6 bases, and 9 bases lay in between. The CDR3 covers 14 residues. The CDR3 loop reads CASSLSSHTQPQHF. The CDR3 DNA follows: TGTGCCAGCAGTTTATCTAGCCACACTCAGCCCCAGCATTTT.

The CDR3 nucleotides are TGTGCCAGCAGCTTAGTCGGGGGGACAGATACGCAGTATTTT. Protein: CASSLVGGTDTQYF. V is TRBV11-3 and J is TRBJ2-3, with 7 bases matching TRBD2. The V and J ends lost 1 base and 3 bases, in that order; junction bases with no gene match: 1. Germline-derived CDR1 and CDR2 are SGHNT and YENEEA. The CDR3 has 14 amino acids. The variable domain in full, with the rest retrieved from reference TRBV11-3 and TRBJ2-3, is EAGVVQSPRYKIIEKKQPVAFWCNPISGHNTLYWYLQNLGQGPELLIRYENEEAVDDSQLPKDRFSAERLKGVDSTLKIQPAELGDSAVYLCASSLVGGTDTQYFGPGTRLTVL.

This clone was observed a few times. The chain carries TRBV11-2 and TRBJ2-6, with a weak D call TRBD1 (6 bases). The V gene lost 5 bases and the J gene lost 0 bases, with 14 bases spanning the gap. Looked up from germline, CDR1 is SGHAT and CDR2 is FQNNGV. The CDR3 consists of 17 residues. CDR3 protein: CASSRKSQGSGANVLTF. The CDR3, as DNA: TGTGCCAGCAGCCGAAAATCACAGGGCTCTGGGGCCAACGTCCTGACTTTC.

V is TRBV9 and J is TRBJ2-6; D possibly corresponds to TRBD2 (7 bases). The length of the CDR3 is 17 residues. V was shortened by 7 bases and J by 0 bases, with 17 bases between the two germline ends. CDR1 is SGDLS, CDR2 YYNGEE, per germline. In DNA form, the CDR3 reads TGTGCCAGCGGGAAAGCGGGACAAAACTCTGGGGCCAACGTCCTGACTTTC. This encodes CASGKAGQNSGANVLTF. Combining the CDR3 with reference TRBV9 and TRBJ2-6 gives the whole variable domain DSGVTQTPKHLITATGQRVTLRCSPRSGDLSVYWYQQSLDQGLQFLIQYYNGEERAKGNILERFSAQQFPDLHSELNLSSLELGDSALYFCASGKAGQNSGANVLTFGAGSRLTVL.

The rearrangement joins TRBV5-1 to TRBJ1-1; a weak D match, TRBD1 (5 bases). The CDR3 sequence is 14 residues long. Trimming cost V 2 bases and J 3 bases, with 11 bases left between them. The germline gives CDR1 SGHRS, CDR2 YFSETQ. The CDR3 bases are TGCGCCAGCAGCTTAGCGACAGCCTACACTGAAGCTTTCTTT. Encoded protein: CASSLATAYTEAFF.

CDR3 bases: TGTGCCAGCAGCCACGGACAGGGACTATCGCTAGCCAAAAACATTCAGTACTTC. It specifies CASSHGQGLSLAKNIQYF. The chain joins TRBV14 to TRBJ2-4, with D perhaps matching TRBD1 (8 bases). The germline CDR1 and CDR2 sequences are SGHDN and FVKESK. V was shortened by 3 bases and J by 0 bases, with 18 bases between the two germline ends. CDR3 length: 18 amino acids.

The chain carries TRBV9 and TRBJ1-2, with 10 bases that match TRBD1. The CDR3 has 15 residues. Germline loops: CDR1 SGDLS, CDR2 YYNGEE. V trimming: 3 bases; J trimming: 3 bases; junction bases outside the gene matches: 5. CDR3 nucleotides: TGTGCCAGCAGCGCCGGGACAGGGGAATACTATGGCTACACCTTC. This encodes CASSAGTGEYYGYTF.

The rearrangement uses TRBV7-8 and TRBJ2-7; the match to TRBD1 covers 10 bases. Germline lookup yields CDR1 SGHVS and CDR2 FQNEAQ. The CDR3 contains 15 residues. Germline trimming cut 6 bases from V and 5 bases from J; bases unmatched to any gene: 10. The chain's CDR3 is CASSRGVGQGNEQYF. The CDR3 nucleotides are TGTGCCAGCAGTAGGGGAGTGGGACAGGGGAACGAGCAGTACTTC.

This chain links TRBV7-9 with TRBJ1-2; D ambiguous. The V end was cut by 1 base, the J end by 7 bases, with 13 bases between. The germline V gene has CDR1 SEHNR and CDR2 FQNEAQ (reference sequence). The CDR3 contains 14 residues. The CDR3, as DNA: TGTGCCAGCAGCTTAGAGCTCCCCTACAGTGGCTACACCTTC. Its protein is CASSLELPYSGYTF. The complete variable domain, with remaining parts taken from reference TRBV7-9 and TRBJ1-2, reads DTGVSQNPRHKITKRGQNVTFRCDPISEHNRLYWYRQTLGQGPEFLTYFQNEAQLEKSRLLSDRFSAERPKGSFSTLEIQRTEQGDSAMYLCASSLELPYSGYTFGSGTRLTVV.

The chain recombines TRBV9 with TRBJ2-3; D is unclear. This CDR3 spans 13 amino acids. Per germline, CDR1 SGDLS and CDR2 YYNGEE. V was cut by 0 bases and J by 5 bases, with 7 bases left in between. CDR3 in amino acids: CASSVANLDTQYF. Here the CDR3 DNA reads TGTGCCAGCAGCGTAGCTAACCTAGATACGCAGTATTTT.

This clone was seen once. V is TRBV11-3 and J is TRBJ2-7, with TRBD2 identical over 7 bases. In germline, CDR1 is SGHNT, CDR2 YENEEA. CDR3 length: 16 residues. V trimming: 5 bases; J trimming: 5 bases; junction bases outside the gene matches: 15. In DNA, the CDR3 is TGTGCCAGCAGCACCGTCTTTGGCGGGGGAGAAAACGAGCAGTACTTC. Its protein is CASSTVFGGGENEQYF.

CDR3: CASSPSGTDYGYTF. In DNA form, the CDR3 reads TGTGCCAGCAGCCCCTCCGGGACAGACTATGGCTACACCTTC. This rearrangement joins TRBV5-4 to TRBJ1-2; 7 bases are shared with TRBD1. The V and J ends lost 4 bases and 3 bases, in that order; junction bases with no gene match: 6. The germline gives CDR1 SGHNT, CDR2 YYREEE (reference sequence). This CDR3 spans 14 amino acids.

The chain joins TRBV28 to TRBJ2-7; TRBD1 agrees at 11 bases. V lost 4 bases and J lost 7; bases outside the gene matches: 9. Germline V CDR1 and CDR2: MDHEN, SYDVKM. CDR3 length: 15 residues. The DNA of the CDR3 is TGTGCCAGCAGTTCATCCGGGACAGGGGGACCGGAGCAGTACTTC. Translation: CASSSSGTGGPEQYF.

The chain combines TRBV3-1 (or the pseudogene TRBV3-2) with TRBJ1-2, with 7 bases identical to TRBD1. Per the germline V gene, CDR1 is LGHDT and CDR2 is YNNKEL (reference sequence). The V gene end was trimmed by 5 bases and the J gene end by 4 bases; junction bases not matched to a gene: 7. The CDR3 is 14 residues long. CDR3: CASSILTGTYGYTF. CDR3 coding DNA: TGTGCCAGCAGCATACTGACAGGGACCTATGGCTACACCTTC.

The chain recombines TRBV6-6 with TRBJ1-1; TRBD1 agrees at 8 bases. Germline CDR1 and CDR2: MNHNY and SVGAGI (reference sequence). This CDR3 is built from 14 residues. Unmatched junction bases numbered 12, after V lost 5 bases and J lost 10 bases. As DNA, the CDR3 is TGTGCCAGCAGTCCCCGGACAGGGACGGTTGGAGCTTTCTTT. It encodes CASSPRTGTVGAFF.

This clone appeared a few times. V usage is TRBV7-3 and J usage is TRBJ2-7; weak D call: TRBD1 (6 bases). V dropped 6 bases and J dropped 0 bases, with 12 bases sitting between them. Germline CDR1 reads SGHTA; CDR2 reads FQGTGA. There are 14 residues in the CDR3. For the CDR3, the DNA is TGTGCCAGCAGGGAGGACAGAAACTCCTACGAGCAGTACTTC. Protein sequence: CASREDRNSYEQYF. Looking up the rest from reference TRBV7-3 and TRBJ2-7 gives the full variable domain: GAGVSQTPSNKVTEKGKYVELRCDPISGHTALYWYRQSLGQGPEFLIYFQGTGAADDSGLPNDRFFAVRPEGSVSTLKIQRTERGDSAVYLCASREDRNSYEQYFGPGTRLTVT.

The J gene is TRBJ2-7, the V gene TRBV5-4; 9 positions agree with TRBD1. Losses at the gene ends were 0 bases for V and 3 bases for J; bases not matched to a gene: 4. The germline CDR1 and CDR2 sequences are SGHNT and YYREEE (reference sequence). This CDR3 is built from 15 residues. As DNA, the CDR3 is TGTGCCAGCAGCTTGGGGGGACAGGGAGTCTACGAGCAGTACTTC. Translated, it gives CASSLGGQGVYEQYF.